A selection of T cell receptor beta chains follows, all from one sample in a study of cytomegalovirus exposure and HLA in healthy donors. Data came from immunoSEQ multiplex PCR; TCRdb stores just in-frame clones and leaves some out. The sample carries more than 110,000 clones, 86% recorded once. What was sequenced was PBMCs. The receptor set was obtained from a man aged 18 to 30 in good health and CMV-seronegative. The CDR3 runs from the conserved cysteine through the conserved F or W. D genes are given only for firm matches. Clone size is stated in some rows and not others, as once, few, many or a class when expanded.

-	TRBV27	TRBD2	TRBJ2-1	CASSFHPGLKQFF	TGTGCCAGCAGTTTCCACCCGGGACTAAAGCAGTTCTTC
-	TRBV4-1	-	TRBJ1-1	CASSITPGVNTEAFF	TGCGCCAGCAGCATCACGCCAGGCGTGAACACTGAAGCTTTCTTT
-	TRBV19	-	TRBJ1-1	CASSIGYRHAGTEAFF	TGTGCCAGTAGTATTGGCTATCGTCACGCGGGAACTGAAGCTTTCTTT
few	TRBV4-3	-	TRBJ2-1	CASSPLSRDEQFF	TGCGCCAGCAGCCCATTAAGCCGTGATGAGCAGTTCTTC
-	TRBV18	TRBD1	TRBJ1-2	CASSPTGDGYGYTF	TGTGCCAGCTCACCGACAGGGGACGGCTATGGCTACACCTTC
-	TRBV4-1	TRBD1	TRBJ1-6	CASTRDSNSPLHF	TGCGCCAGCACCCGGGACAGCAATTCACCCCTCCACTTT
-	TRBV7-2	-	TRBJ2-5	CASSLRQGPGTQYF	TGTGCCAGCAGCTTACGCCAGGGCCCCGGGACCCAGTACTTC
few	TRBV6-4	TRBD2	TRBJ2-3	CASSPTSGSTDTQYF	TGTGCCAGCAGCCCGACTAGCGGGAGTACAGATACGCAGTATTTT
-	TRBV5-1	TRBD1	TRBJ2-4	CASSLDRGRNIQYF	TGCGCCAGCAGCTTGGACAGGGGGCGCAACATTCAGTACTTC
-	TRBV5-6	-	TRBJ2-5	CASAIGETQYF	TGTGCCAGCGCTATTGGAGAGACCCAGTACTTC
-	TRBV6-1	-	TRBJ2-1	CASSEFLRGFKQFF	TGTGCCAGCAGTGAGTTTCTAAGGGGGTTTAAGCAGTTCTTC
once	TRBV5-4	-	TRBJ2-7	CASSLGTRNSYEQYF	TGTGCCAGCAGCTTGGGAACGCGGAACTCCTACGAGCAGTACTTC
-	TRBV2	TRBD1	TRBJ1-2	CASPGQLVSNYGYTF	TGTGCCAGCCCGGGACAGCTCGTATCTAACTATGGCTACACCTTC
-	TRBV30	-	TRBJ2-1	CAWSVGALEQFF	TGTGCCTGGAGTGTAGGAGCCCTAGAGCAGTTCTTC
-	TRBV6-4	TRBD2	TRBJ2-1	CASSYSSGGSYNEQFF	TGTGCCAGCAGCTACTCTAGCGGGGGGTCCTACAATGAGCAGTTCTTC
-	TRBV10-3	TRBD1	TRBJ2-7	CAISESSGGLYEQYF	TGTGCCATCAGTGAGTCGTCAGGGGGCTTGTACGAGCAGTACTTC
once	TRBV6-5	-	TRBJ1-5	CASKSKVASNQPQHF	TGTGCCAGCAAGTCGAAAGTGGCAAGCAATCAGCCCCAGCATTTT
-	TRBV9	-	TRBJ2-7	CASSEGGGFPYEQYF	TGTGCCAGCAGCGAAGGGGGTGGATTTCCCTACGAGCAGTACTTC
-	TRBV10-3	TRBD2	TRBJ2-1	CAISESGLPINEQFF	TGTGCCATCAGTGAGTCGGGACTACCGATCAATGAGCAGTTCTTC
once	TRBV5-4	TRBD2	TRBJ2-5	CASSLGLAGAGETQYF	TGTGCCAGCAGCTTAGGTCTAGCGGGAGCCGGAGAGACCCAGTACTTC
-	TRBV9	TRBD2	TRBJ2-1	CASSVGLAGDGGEQFF	TGTGCCAGCAGCGTAGGGCTAGCGGGGGATGGAGGTGAGCAGTTCTTC
-	TRBV27	TRBD1	TRBJ2-1	CASSLSTGANEQFF	TGTGCCAGCAGTTTATCAACAGGGGCTAATGAGCAGTTCTTC
-	TRBV6-1	-	TRBJ2-7	CASSAAEAYEQYF	TGTGCCAGCAGTGCGGCGGAGGCCTACGAGCAGTACTTC
-	TRBV25-1	-	TRBJ2-2	CASRPTGTRSTGELFF	TGTGCCAGCAGACCGACCGGGACAAGAAGCACCGGGGAGCTGTTTTTT
-	TRBV5-3	-	TRBJ1-5	CARSLDLPHQPQHF	TGTGCCAGAAGCTTGGATCTACCTCATCAGCCCCAGCATTTT
-	TRBV5-6	-	TRBJ1-2	CASSPRAGDYGYTF	TGTGCCAGCAGCCCCCGGGCAGGGGACTATGGCTACACCTTC
-	TRBV6-1	TRBD1	TRBJ1-4	CASSEGTGGSEKLFF	TGTGCCAGCAGTGAAGGGACAGGGGGGAGTGAAAAACTGTTTTTT
-	TRBV5-5	-	TRBJ2-3	CASSLSRATDTQYF	TGTGCCAGCAGCTTGTCCAGGGCCACAGATACGCAGTATTTT
-	TRBV5-6	TRBD1	TRBJ1-2	CASGLTGNGYTF	TGTGCCAGCGGTTTGACAGGGAACGGCTACACCTTC
-	TRBV15	-	TRBJ2-1	CATSREGDSYNEQFF	TGTGCCACCAGCAGAGAAGGGGATTCCTACAATGAGCAGTTCTTC
-	TRBV5-1	TRBD2	TRBJ2-1	CASSLSLAGVNEQFF	TGCGCCAGCAGCTTGAGCCTAGCGGGGGTCAATGAGCAGTTCTTC
-	TRBV13	-	TRBJ2-3	CASSLRDFETDTQYF	TGTGCCAGCAGCCTCAGGGACTTCGAGACGGATACGCAGTATTTT
few	TRBV6-5	TRBD2	TRBJ2-7	CASSYDPSGSYEQYF	TGTGCCAGCAGTTACGACCCTAGCGGATCCTACGAGCAGTACTTC
-	TRBV27	-	TRBJ1-4	CASRTYGQPILATNEKLFF	TGTGCCAGCAGGACCTACGGACAGCCAATTCTGGCAACTAATGAAAAACTGTTTTTT
-	TRBV30	-	TRBJ1-2	CAWKSLGGNYGYTF	TGTGCCTGGAAATCCCTGGGGGGGAACTATGGCTACACCTTC
few	TRBV4-2	TRBD2	TRBJ2-7	CASSQIRTSASYEQYF	TGTGCCAGCAGCCAAATCCGGACTAGCGCGTCCTACGAGCAGTACTTC
-	TRBV28	-	TRBJ2-4	CASSPLSSESQYF	TGTGCCAGCAGTCCATTAAGTAGCGAATCGCAGTACTTC
-	TRBV6-6	-	TRBJ1-2	CASSYSRGNRAGYTF	TGTGCCAGCAGTTACAGCCGGGGAAACCGAGCTGGCTACACCTTC
-	TRBV5-4	TRBD2	TRBJ2-5	CASSPLTSGGAGETQYF	TGTGCCAGCAGCCCTCTGACTAGCGGGGGGGCAGGAGAGACCCAGTACTTC
-	TRBV18	TRBD1	TRBJ2-1	CASSTGGSNEQFF	TGTGCCAGCTCGACAGGGGGCTCGAATGAGCAGTTCTTC
-	TRBV29-1	TRBD2	TRBJ2-3	CSATGLAGTWGTQYF	TGCAGCGCGACTGGGCTAGCGGGTACATGGGGGACGCAGTATTTT
-	TRBV5-6	TRBD1	TRBJ1-1	CASSLLGQGGSEAFF	TGTGCCAGCAGCTTGCTGGGACAGGGGGGGTCTGAAGCTTTCTTT
-	TRBV7-2	-	TRBJ2-5	CASSLAGKGRETQYF	TGTGCCAGCAGCTTAGCGGGAAAAGGGAGGGAGACCCAGTACTTC
-	TRBV29-1	-	TRBJ2-3	CSVMIGDRHTQYF	TGCAGCGTTATGATCGGGGATAGGCATACGCAGTATTTT
-	TRBV27	TRBD1	TRBJ2-1	CASSLSGQGLNEQFF	TGTGCCAGCAGTTTATCCGGACAGGGGTTAAATGAGCAGTTCTTC
-	TRBV18	-	TRBJ2-7	CASSPLDSQLGEQYF	TGTGCCAGCTCACCTCTGGACAGTCAATTGGGCGAGCAGTACTTC
-	TRBV6-1	TRBD1	TRBJ1-1	CASSEGRRGQVWATEAFF	TGTGCCAGCAGTGAAGGGCGCAGGGGGCAAGTCTGGGCCACTGAAGCTTTCTTT
-	TRBV11-1	-	TRBJ2-5	CASSLEFEETQYF	TGTGCCAGCAGCTTAGAATTCGAGGAGACCCAGTACTTC
few	TRBV7-8	-	TRBJ1-1	CASSLQGRADTEAFF	TGTGCCAGCAGCTTACAAGGGAGAGCGGACACTGAAGCTTTCTTT
-	TRBV29-1	-	TRBJ2-5	CSVGEAVQETQYF	TGCAGCGTTGGCGAGGCAGTCCAAGAGACCCAGTACTTC
-	TRBV30	TRBD1	TRBJ1-5	CAWSTDTGGAQPQHF	TGTGCCTGGAGTACTGACACAGGGGGAGCTCAGCCCCAGCATTTT
-	TRBV28	-	TRBJ2-2	CASSPPAANTGELFF	TGTGCCAGCAGTCCCCCAGCGGCGAACACCGGGGAGCTGTTTTTT
-	TRBV13	-	TRBJ1-4	CASSLSVEKLFF	TGTGCCAGCAGCTTATCGGTTGAAAAACTGTTTTTT
-	TRBV6-5	TRBD1	TRBJ1-1	CASSYLPGQGSTEAFF	TGTGCCAGCAGTTATCTCCCGGGACAGGGGAGCACTGAAGCTTTCTTT
-	TRBV28	TRBD2	TRBJ2-3	CASKAVLAGATDTQYF	TGTGCCAGCAAAGCCGTACTAGCGGGAGCCACAGATACGCAGTATTTT